This T cell receptor (beta chain) derives from a study of cytomegalovirus exposure and HLA in healthy donors. About this clone itself: Its antigen is not identified.

The germline V gene encodes CDR1 SGHDN and CDR2 FVKESK. V was trimmed by 3 bases and J by 4 bases, leaving 18 bases between them. CDR3 length equals 16 residues. Healthy bone marrow donors formed the donor group. The primer mix had 60 Vbeta and 13 Jbeta primers. Sequenced by immunoSEQ multiplex PCR; TCRdb stores in-frame clones only, minus some. Among under 200,000 clones, about 82% were seen once, and the ten largest hold 0.7% to 0.95%. General study findings and limits: Per published accounts, TCR beta sequences correctly predicted the HLA-A and HLA-B alleles of most subjects. Among CMV-associated TCR beta chains, most appeared HLA-restricted in a later analysis. A link between a missense DCLRE1C variant and TCR beta V- and J-gene trimming emerged from a later analysis.

The receptor was isolated from a woman aged 18-29 years in good health and CMV-seronegative. The chain combines TRBV14 with TRBJ2-5, with D possibly matching TRBD1 (6 bases). Sequencing used PBMCs. DNA of the CDR3: TGTGCCAGCAGCCAGGGGGCGAGGGCTTTGCGAGAGACCCAGTACTTC. It yields the protein CASSQGARALRETQYF.